The sample holds many counts of the clone carrying this T cell receptor beta chain. What it binds is not known. In TCRdb, the reads were re-called with MiXCR into one record per CDR3 protein. The sample contains over 450,000 distinct CDR3 sequences, 10% to 12% of which appear only once. The ends were cut back, 4 bases at V and 4 bases at J, with 19 bases in the middle. CDR1 is SGHVS, CDR2 FQNEAQ, per germline. The CDR3 sequence is 16 residues long. This entry belongs to a study of T cell repertoires in cytomegalovirus infection. Study at large: Shared public TCR beta signatures pointed to both CMV infection and a matching HLA type. Overall study findings and caveats: In two of eight donors, the top clonotype was HLA-C-restricted CMV-specific.

The rearrangement links TRBV7-8 to TRBJ1-2; maybe TRBD1 (5 bases). Sequencing was done on a sample of PBMCs. The TCR was taken from a human donor in good health (CMV status not recorded). Some clones in this sample may be carry-over from other donors' samples. CDR3 bases: TGTGCCAGCAGCTCGGTCTTGGGGCAGGGACTCTATGGCTACACCTTC. Residues: CASSSVLGQGLYGYTF.